The 11 T cell receptor beta chains below were found in one sample sequenced in a study of cytomegalovirus exposure and HLA in healthy donors. PCR used 60 Vbeta primers and 13 Jbeta primers. Assay: immunoSEQ multiplex PCR; the TCRdb copy retains only in-frame clones and omits some. The data contain approximately 130,000 clones, around 81% of them seen just once; the ten biggest clones take up about 0.76%. Material: PBMCs. These receptors were collected from a man younger than 35 in good health and CMV-seronegative.

V is TRBV2 and J is TRBJ1-5, with D possibly matching TRBD1 (5 bases). Germline V gene sequence: CDR1 SNHLY, CDR2 FYNNEI. This CDR3 contains 13 residues. The ends were cut back, 2 bases at V and 5 bases at J, with 7 bases in the middle. The CDR3: CASSEWGHQPQHF. CDR3 coding DNA: TGTGCCAGCAGTGAATGGGGCCATCAGCCCCAGCATTTT.

The chain recombines TRBV28 with TRBJ1-5, with a tentative D call TRBD1 (6 bases). Germline CDR1 MDHEN, CDR2 SYDVKM. V lost 5 bases and J lost 2, with 19 bases in between. CDR3 size: 17 residues. CDR3 sequence (DNA): TGTGCCAGCAGTCCCCGGACAGTGCCCAGGGGCAATCAGCCCCAGCATTTT. The encoded protein is CASSPRTVPRGNQPQHF.

The CDR3: CASSAGMSYNEQFF. The CDR3 DNA sequence: TGCGCCAGCAGTGCCGGGATGTCCTACAATGAGCAGTTCTTC. This chain joins TRBV10-1 and TRBJ2-1; weak D call: TRBD2 (5 bases). The length of the CDR3 is 14 residues. With 4 bases removed from V and 1 base from J, the gap between germline ends came to 8 bases. The germline V gene has CDR1 WNHNN and CDR2 SYGVQD (reference sequence).

The chain uses TRBV10-3 and TRBJ1-2, with a possible D match to TRBD1 (5 bases). The germline gives CDR1 ENHRY, CDR2 SYGVKD. CDR3 length equals 14 residues. Trimming pared 8 bases from V and 6 bases from J, leaving 19 bases between. CDR3 DNA sequence: TGTGCCATCTATCTCAGCGACGGGGGGAATGGCTACACCTTC. This gives the protein CAIYLSDGGNGYTF.

This rearrangement joins TRBV20-1 to TRBJ1-1; D might be TRBD1 (5 bases). Trimming stripped 7 bases from V and 7 bases from J, with 13 bases between. Germline-derived CDR1 and CDR2 are DFQATT and SNEGSKA (reference sequence). The CDR3 runs to 11 residues. This CDR3 is CSDGTSVEAFF. The CDR3, as DNA: TGCAGTGACGGGACTAGCGTTGAAGCTTTCTTT.

The rearrangement links TRBV10-3 to TRBJ2-2, with 8 bases matching TRBD1. Germline loops: CDR1 ENHRY, CDR2 SYGVKD. V dropped 5 bases and J dropped 0; count of bases not matched to a gene: 8. This CDR3 has 17 amino acids. The DNA for the CDR3 is TGTGCCATCAGTCTAGACAGGGGCTACGCGAACACCGGGGAGCTGTTTTTT. Its translation is CAISLDRGYANTGELFF.

This clone was found a few times. J is TRBJ1-1 and V is TRBV28, with D uncertain. Trimming removed 10 bases from V and 4 bases from J, with 22 bases in between. The CDR3 length is 15 residues. Germline CDR1 and CDR2: MDHEN and SYDVKM. CDR3 DNA: TGTGCCACCTCCCCTGCGGCTTTGGGGAGCACTGAAGCTTTCTTT. It codes for CATSPAALGSTEAFF.

The chain's CDR3 is CASSSRTGAATQYF. The DNA of the CDR3 is TGCGCCAGCAGCTCAAGGACAGGGGCGGCTACGCAGTATTTT. This chain connects TRBV4-3 to TRBJ2-3, with TRBD1 matching over 9 bases. V was clipped by 5 bases and J by 8 bases; unmatched bases: 8. Germline CDR1 LGHNA, CDR2 YSLEER. The CDR3 has 14 residues.

This chain links TRBV10-3 with TRBJ2-5, with a tentative D call TRBD2 (6 bases). Per the germline V gene, CDR1 is ENHRY and CDR2 is SYGVKD. The CDR3 contains 16 residues. V shed 5 bases and J shed 9 bases, with 25 bases lying between them. The CDR3: CAISPRAGRGQRPQYF. The CDR3 DNA reads as TGTGCCATCAGTCCGCGGGCGGGGCGAGGGCAAAGGCCCCAGTACTTC.

Here the CDR3 DNA reads TGTGCCAGCGCAGGCTATAAGAACACTGAAGCTTTCTTT. Its protein product is CASAGYKNTEAFF. The rearrangement uses TRBV7-6 and TRBJ1-1, with D unresolved. V lost 8 bases, J lost 1 base, and 11 bases lay in between. Per germline, CDR1 SGHVS and CDR2 FNYEAQ. The CDR3 is made up of 13 amino acids.

This chain joins TRBV6-4 and TRBJ2-7; maybe TRBD1 (5 bases). V was cut by 4 bases and J by 0 bases, with 16 bases left in between. The CDR3 spans 16 residues. Germline assignment: CDR1 MRHNA and CDR2 SNTAGT. The chain's CDR3 is CASSGIRKGPSYEQYF. In nucleotides, the CDR3 is TGTGCCAGCAGTGGGATTCGGAAGGGGCCCTCCTACGAGCAGTACTTC.